This entry lists 6 T cell receptor beta chains sequenced from one sample in a study of blood T cell repertoires in COVID-19. The data were produced by immunoSEQ multiplex PCR, yet TCRdb's version contains in-frame clones alone and is incomplete. The sample includes 50,000 or so clones, 90% seen only once; the top ten take about 13%. Sequenced material: peripheral blood. These receptors all come from a man between 60 and 70 years old with active COVID-19.

This chain joins TRBV2 and TRBJ2-7; D possibly corresponds to TRBD1 (6 bases). The V end was cut by 2 bases, the J end by 6 bases, with 14 bases between. Germline V gene lookup returns CDR1 SNHLY and CDR2 FYNNEI. CDR3 size: 14 residues. CDR3 residues: CASSENGQRAEQYF. CDR3 nucleotides: TGTGCCAGCAGTGAAAACGGACAGAGAGCCGAGCAGTACTTC. The complete variable domain, with remaining parts taken from reference TRBV2 and TRBJ2-7, reads EPEVTQTPSHQVTQMGQEVILRCVPISNHLYFYWYRQILGQKVEFLVSFYNNEISEKSEIFDDQFSVERPDGSNFTLKIRSTKLEDSAMYFCASSENGQRAEQYFGPGTRLTVT.

This clone was found a few times. The DNA of the CDR3 is TGCGCCAGCAGCTTGGGGAGCCCCGGGACAGATAATTCACCCCTCCACTTT. Its protein is CASSLGSPGTDNSPLHF. The rearrangement joins TRBV5-1 to TRBJ1-6, with 7 nucleotides matching TRBD1. CDR3 length equals 17 residues. CDR1 SGHRS and CDR2 YFSETQ come from the germline V gene. V was clipped by 0 bases and J by 5 bases; unmatched bases: 8.

This rearrangement joins TRBV6-4 to TRBJ2-2; 9 bases line up with TRBD2. V lost 3 bases to trimming and J lost 7 bases; unmatched junction nucleotides: 6. Germline-derived CDR1 and CDR2 are MRHNA and SNTAGT. The CDR3 is 15 residues long. The CDR3 bases are TGTGCCAGCAGTGAGCTAGCGGGAACGATCGGGGAGCTGTTTTTT. This translates into CASSELAGTIGELFF.

The gene calls are TRBV27 and TRBJ2-5; 7 bases align to TRBD2. The CDR3 extends over 14 amino acids. J gave up 3 bases and V 2 bases, and 3 bases lay outside the gene matches. CDR1 MNHEY and CDR2 SMNVEV come from the germline V gene (reference sequence). The chain's CDR3 is CASSLRAGEETQYF. In DNA form, the CDR3 reads TGTGCCAGCAGTTTACGGGCGGGAGAAGAGACCCAGTACTTC.

V and J are TRBV28 and TRBJ2-4; D call uncertain. The CDR3 spans 15 residues. Germline V lookup: CDR1 MDHEN, CDR2 SYDVKM. V lost 5 bases to trimming and J lost 0 bases, with 11 bases between them. The CDR3 bases are TGTGCCAGCAGTCCCGAACTTCTAGCCAAAAACATTCAGTACTTC. Its protein is CASSPELLAKNIQYF.

CDR3 coding DNA: TGTGCCAGCAGCTTGAGGGATCGGGGCACTGAAGCTTTCTTT. Amino acids: CASSLRDRGTEAFF. The chain is built from TRBV11-2 and TRBJ1-1, with D hard to call. V shed 3 bases and J shed 4 bases, with 12 bases lying between them. The CDR3 runs to 14 residues. Germline lookup yields CDR1 SGHAT and CDR2 FQNNGV.